The present TCR beta chain was sequenced within a study of Graves' ophthalmopathy and Graves' hyperthyroidism. Across the study: A follow-up of 18 months without ophthalmopathy meant that hyperthyroidism was stable. Findings and limits, study-wide: Built on 13 signatures, a model told ophthalmopathy apart from stable hyperthyroidism with roughly 88% sensitivity and around 80% specificity. Blood also carried most expanded thyroid clonotypes exceeding 0.001 frequency.

The CDR3 consists of 11 residues. CDR1 and CDR2 from the germline V gene are ENHRY and SYGVKD. As for this clonotype: Its antigen is unidentified.

Hyperthyroidism cases were recent diagnoses of under 2 months' duration in people aged 18 to 65. RNA served as the template for amplifying TCR beta CDR3 regions. Following a first-round RT-PCR that used HTBI primers, a second-round multiplex PCR was carried out. TCRdb itself ran the multiplex PCR reads through MiXCR, one entry per CDR3 protein. The sample lists 900,000 to 1,200,000 distinct CDR3 sequences, about 36% occurring once. V and J are TRBV10-3 and TRBJ1-1, with unresolved D. This TCR was recovered from an adult man with Graves' hyperthyroidism. Sequencing was performed on peripheral blood or thyroid tissue (not recorded which). This CDR3 is CASRGMNEQFF. The CDR3 nucleotides are TGTGCGTCACGCGGGATGAATGAGCAGTTCTTT.